The 12 T cell receptor beta chains below all came from one sample that was sequenced in a study of cytomegalovirus exposure and HLA in healthy donors. 13 Jbeta primers and 60 Vbeta primers were used for the PCR. Assay: immunoSEQ multiplex PCR; the TCRdb copy retains only in-frame clones and omits some. Of about 140,000 clones listed, around four fifths were seen once; the top ten hold 1% to 1.5%. What was sequenced was PBMCs. The receptors were gathered from a male donor in good health and CMV-seropositive.

The V call is TRBV6-1, the J call TRBJ2-3; 12 bases agree with TRBD1. Germline loops: CDR1 MNHNS, CDR2 SASEGT. The V and J ends lost 3 bases and 3 bases, in that order; junction bases with no gene match: 1. The CDR3 length is 15 residues. The CDR3 region is CASSEGQGATDTQYF. The CDR3 DNA sequence: TGTGCCAGCAGTGAGGGACAGGGGGCTACAGATACGCAGTATTTT.

The gene calls are TRBV30 and TRBJ2-5; the D is unclear. Germline CDR1 GTSNPN, CDR2 SVGIG (reference sequence). The CDR3 is made up of 14 amino acids. Deletions cut 2 bases from V and 0 bases from J, with 10 bases between. CDR3 region: CAWSRSRYQETQYF. In DNA, the CDR3 is TGTGCCTGGAGTCGGAGTCGGTACCAAGAGACCCAGTACTTC.

The chain employs TRBV25-1 and TRBJ2-1; perhaps TRBD2 as D (5 bases). Between the trimmed V and J ends, which lost 4 bases and 6 bases, there was a span of 16 bases. This CDR3 has 15 residues. Germline loops: CDR1 MGHDK, CDR2 SYGVNS. CDR3 protein: CASSAPSPYVNEQFF. DNA for the CDR3: TGTGCCAGCAGTGCACCTAGCCCGTATGTCAATGAGCAGTTCTTC.

The rearrangement links TRBV10-2 to TRBJ1-1; D not resolved. The germline V gene encodes CDR1 WSHSY and CDR2 SAAADI. There are 15 residues in the CDR3. With 7 bases removed from V and 0 bases from J, the gap between germline ends came to 15 bases. As DNA, the CDR3 is TGCGCCAGCAAAGTGGGCGCCCACATGAACACTGAAGCTTTCTTT. This codes for CASKVGAHMNTEAFF.

The genes are TRBV13 and TRBJ2-7; D uncertain. The CDR3 extends over 12 amino acids. Germline loops: CDR1 PRHDT, CDR2 FYEKMQ (reference sequence). Deletions cut 4 bases from V and 6 bases from J, with 10 bases between. The chain's CDR3 is CASSSYSPEQYF. DNA of the CDR3: TGTGCCAGCAGCTCCTATAGCCCCGAGCAGTACTTC.

The V gene is TRBV5-6, the J gene TRBJ2-7; TRBD1 aligns across 7 bases. The CDR3 extends over 14 amino acids. Trimming cost V 5 bases and J 0 bases; bases outside gene matches: 5. The germline V gene encodes CDR1 SGHDT and CDR2 YYEEEE. CDR3 residues: CASRQTGSSYEQYF. Here the CDR3 DNA reads TGTGCCAGCAGGCAGACAGGGAGCTCCTACGAGCAGTACTTC.

The chain employs TRBV6-5 and TRBJ1-1; 7 positions match TRBD1. The CDR3 is made up of 12 amino acids. The V gene's germline CDR1 is MNHEY and CDR2 SVGAGI. Trimming cost V 6 bases and J 4 bases; bases outside gene matches: 2. The CDR3 DNA follows: TGTGCCAGCAGCCCAGGGGGCACTGAAGCTTTCTTT. Protein: CASSPGGTEAFF.

The rearrangement uses TRBV4-1 and TRBJ2-3; 9 nucleotides agree with TRBD2. Trimming at V came to 2 bases and at J to 4 bases, leaving 13 bases not matched to a gene. This CDR3 is built from 18 residues. CDR1 MGHRA and CDR2 YSYEKL come from the germline V gene. In DNA form, the CDR3 reads TGCGCCAGCAGCCAACCTCTTTTGGGCGGGGGGGCCGCAGATACGCAGTATTTT. It yields the protein CASSQPLLGGGAADTQYF.

The CDR3 region is CASGLVLTSFGETQYF. CDR3 bases: TGTGCTAGTGGTTTGGTCCTGACTAGTTTCGGGGAGACCCAGTACTTC. The chain links TRBV12-5 to TRBJ2-5, with a tentative D call TRBD2 (6 bases). The CDR3 covers 16 residues. The germline gives CDR1 LGHNT, CDR2 FRNRAP. The germline V and J ends were trimmed by 0 bases and 5 bases, with 16 bases remaining between them.

J is TRBJ2-7 and V is TRBV7-3; TRBD1 might be the D (5 bases). Trimming removed 5 bases at V and 0 bases at J, with 8 bases between. The CDR3 totals 13 residues. Germline V gene lookup returns CDR1 SGHTA and CDR2 FQGTGA. The chain's CDR3 is CASSPDTSYEQYF. In DNA, the CDR3 is TGTGCCAGCAGCCCGGACACCTCCTACGAGCAGTACTTC. The whole variable domain, remainder taken from reference TRBV7-3 and TRBJ2-7, is GAGVSQTPSNKVTEKGKYVELRCDPISGHTALYWYRQSLGQGPEFLIYFQGTGAADDSGLPNDRFFAVRPEGSVSTLKIQRTERGDSAVYLCASSPDTSYEQYFGPGTRLTVT.

The chain combines TRBV10-3 with TRBJ1-1; 7 bases are a match to TRBD1. The CDR3 covers 15 residues. V lost 6 bases, J lost 2 bases, and 9 bases stayed unmatched. Per the germline V gene, CDR1 is ENHRY and CDR2 is SYGVKD. CDR3 bases: TGTGCCATCAGCGAGAGACAGGGCTCAAACACTGAAGCTTTCTTT. This sequence encodes CAISERQGSNTEAFF.

This sequence joins TRBV9 and TRBJ2-2; D call uncertain. CDR1 is SGDLS and CDR2 is YYNGEE in the germline V gene. Trimming removed 2 bases from V and 3 bases from J, with 8 bases in between. The CDR3 is 14 residues long. CDR3 amino acids: CASSVSLYTGELFF. The CDR3 DNA reads TGTGCCAGCAGCGTGTCACTATACACCGGGGAGCTGTTTTTT.